Detailed here is one TCR beta chain. V was clipped by 5 bases and J by 4 bases; unmatched bases: 4. This CDR3 is 14 amino acids long. Per germline, CDR1 SEHNR and CDR2 FQNEAQ (reference sequence). The sample originates from a study of T cell changes during pregnancy in multiple sclerosis. The assay was immunoSEQ multiplex PCR, and TCRdb's table has in-frame clones only and misses some. The sample has 69,000 or so clones; roughly 91% are singletons. This TCR was sampled from a female donor with multiple sclerosis, enrolled in a pregnancy study. Specimen: peripheral blood, collected in the third trimester of pregnancy. The chain employs TRBV7-9 and TRBJ1-5; TRBD1 aligns across 8 bases. This CDR3 reads CASSLTGGNQPQHF. The CDR3 region has the DNA TGTGCCAGCAGCCTAACAGGGGGGAATCAGCCCCAGCATTTT.